These 32 T cell receptor beta chains share one sample of origin, sequenced in a study of PD-L1 blockade in urothelial cancer. Time point meaning: pretreatment peripheral blood. The protocol was immunoSEQ multiplex PCR, while the TCRdb copy is restricted to in-frame clones and leaves out a portion. The sample records some 89,000 clones, about 83% being singletons. Specimen: PBMCs, collected around atezolizumab (anti-PD-L1) treatment. The receptors derive from a man in his sixties with urothelial cancer.

The count of this clone is one. The V call is TRBV18, the J call TRBJ1-1; tentative D call: TRBD1 (5 bases). The CDR3 is 14 residues long. The V end was cut by 4 bases, the J end by 7 bases, with 16 bases between. The germline CDR1 and CDR2 sequences are KGHSH and LQKENI. The CDR3 spells CASSRKEGIIEAFF. DNA for the CDR3: TGTGCCAGCTCACGAAAGGAGGGGATCATTGAAGCTTTCTTT.

The V gene is TRBV28, the J gene TRBJ2-7; 7 nucleotides align to TRBD2. Trimming cost V 4 bases and J 6 bases; bases outside gene matches: 12. Germline-derived CDR1 and CDR2 are MDHEN and SYDVKM. This CDR3 is 15 amino acids long. The CDR3: CASSYLSGRVPEQYF. The CDR3 DNA reads TGTGCCAGCAGTTACCTTAGCGGGCGAGTCCCCGAGCAGTACTTC. Looking up the rest from reference TRBV28 and TRBJ2-7 gives the full variable domain: DVKVTQSSRYLVKRTGEKVFLECVQDMDHENMFWYRQDPGLGLRLIYFSYDVKMKEKGDIPEGYSVSREKKERFSLILESASTNQTSMYLCASSYLSGRVPEQYFGPGTRLTVT.

V usage is TRBV11-2 and J usage is TRBJ2-6; D gene ambiguous. V lost 8 bases, J lost 4 bases, and 15 bases lay in between. The CDR3 is 15 amino acids. From germline, CDR1 is SGHAT and CDR2 FQNNGV. The CDR3 sequence: CASDSPPGGANVLTF. The DNA for the CDR3 is TGTGCCAGCGACTCCCCCCCTGGAGGGGCCAACGTCCTGACTTTC. The variable domain in full, with the rest retrieved from reference TRBV11-2 and TRBJ2-6, is EAGVAQSPRYKIIEKRQSVAFWCNPISGHATLYWYQQILGQGPKLLIQFQNNGVVDDSQLPKDRFSAERLKGVDSTLKIQPAKLEDSAVYLCASDSPPGGANVLTFGAGSRLTVL.

The V gene is TRBV5-1, the J gene TRBJ1-3; tentative D call: TRBD1 (6 bases). V lost 7 bases to trimming and J lost 0 bases, with 14 bases between them. This CDR3 is 15 amino acids long. From germline, CDR1 is SGHRS and CDR2 YFSETQ. CDR3 nucleotide sequence: TGCGCCAGCTCTGAGGGGGGGAGCTCTGGAAACACCATATATTTT. Protein sequence: CASSEGGSSGNTIYF.

The chain joins TRBV7-2 to TRBJ2-7; D perhaps matches TRBD2 (5 bases). The CDR3 loop spans 12 amino acids. The germline V and J ends were trimmed by 6 bases and 2 bases, with 8 bases remaining between them. In germline, CDR1 is SGHTA, CDR2 FQGNSA. The chain's CDR3 is CASRRGPYEQYF. The CDR3 DNA follows: TGTGCCAGCAGACGAGGGCCCTACGAGCAGTACTTC.

This clone is a singleton in its sample. This chain links TRBV5-1 with TRBJ2-1, with 11 nucleotides matching TRBD1. Per germline, CDR1 SGHRS and CDR2 YFSETQ. This CDR3 contains 16 residues. V gave up 4 bases and J gave up 2 bases; unmatched junction bases: 5. The CDR3 region has the DNA TGCGCCAGCAGCACCGGGACAGGGGGGACCTACAATGAGCAGTTCTTC. Protein sequence: CASSTGTGGTYNEQFF.

This sequence joins TRBV7-9 and TRBJ2-2; D unresolved. Trimming removed 5 bases at V and 8 bases at J, with 9 bases between. Germline CDR1 and CDR2: SEHNR and FQNEAQ (reference sequence). The CDR3 runs 12 residues. In DNA form, the CDR3 reads TGTGCCAGCAGCCCGATTGAGGGGGAGCTGTTTTTT. It yields the protein CASSPIEGELFF.

The count of this clone is one. J is TRBJ2-7 and V is TRBV4-1; D is ambiguous. The V and J ends lost 6 bases and 2 bases respectively, with 20 bases between them. This CDR3 is 16 amino acids long. Germline CDR1 and CDR2: MGHRA and YSYEKL. The CDR3 spells CASSPMGGQNPYEQYF. DNA for the CDR3: TGCGCCAGCAGTCCCATGGGTGGGCAGAACCCCTACGAGCAGTACTTC.

The chain is built from TRBV5-1 and TRBJ2-2, with D uncertain. This CDR3 region has 17 residues. V was cut by 2 bases and J by 0 bases, with 14 bases left in between. Germline CDR1 SGHRS, CDR2 YFSETQ. The CDR3 sequence: CASSFVFGHANTGELFF. For the CDR3, the DNA is TGCGCCAGCAGCTTTGTCTTTGGCCACGCGAACACCGGGGAGCTGTTTTTT.

J is TRBJ1-3 and V is TRBV9; D possibly corresponds to TRBD1 (6 bases). This CDR3 has 15 residues. V was shortened by 3 bases and J by 0 bases, with 10 bases between the two germline ends. From germline, CDR1 is SGDLS and CDR2 YYNGEE. CDR3 sequence reads: CASSDREYSGNTIYF. The CDR3 coding sequence is TGTGCCAGCAGCGACAGGGAGTACTCTGGAAACACCATATATTTT.

This chain links TRBV19 with TRBJ2-4; the D is unclear. V was cut by 4 bases and J by 7 bases, with 14 bases left in between. The CDR3 covers 14 residues. CDR1 is LNHDA, CDR2 SQIVND, per germline (reference sequence). The CDR3 nucleotides read TGTGCCAGTAGTAGCAACAGCCTTCGGAACATTCAGTACTTC. Residues: CASSSNSLRNIQYF.

This clone was seen once. The chain has TRBV20-1 and TRBJ2-5, with D perhaps TRBD1 (5 bases). The germline CDR1 and CDR2 sequences are DFQATT and SNEGSKA (reference sequence). Between the trimmed V and J ends, which lost 3 bases and 5 bases, there was a span of 7 bases. The CDR3 spans 11 residues. The CDR3 DNA reads TGCAGTGCTAGGGCAGGGGAGACCCAGTACTTC. It codes for CSARAGETQYF.

This clone turned up a few times. The genes are TRBV5-1 and TRBJ2-1, with D perhaps matching TRBD1 (6 bases). CDR3 length: 13 amino acids. Trimming took off 3 bases at V and 7 bases at J, with 11 bases between the two ends. Per germline, CDR1 SGHRS and CDR2 YFSETQ. In DNA, the CDR3 is TGCGCCAGCAGCTACGGACAGCAAAATGAGCAGTTCTTC. This gives the protein CASSYGQQNEQFF.

V is TRBV6-1 and J is TRBJ2-2; no clear D gene. This CDR3 has 15 amino acids. The germline V gene encodes CDR1 MNHNS and CDR2 SASEGT. V lost 2 bases, J lost 4 bases, and 11 bases lay in between. The CDR3 sequence is CASSENPTRTGELFF. CDR3 DNA: TGTGCCAGCAGTGAAAACCCCACACGCACCGGGGAGCTGTTTTTT.

The chain joins TRBV2 to TRBJ2-7; a weak D match, TRBD2 (6 bases). The CDR3 covers 15 residues. The germline V gene has CDR1 SNHLY and CDR2 FYNNEI. Between the trimmed V and J ends, which lost 5 bases and 7 bases, there was a span of 21 bases. CDR3 amino acids: CASSYTRGTRQEQYF. In DNA, the CDR3 is TGTGCCAGCAGTTACACCCGCGGGACGCGTCAAGAGCAGTACTTC.

This chain connects TRBV6-1 to TRBJ1-2; D not certain. Germline CDR1 and CDR2: MNHNS and SASEGT. The germline V and J ends were trimmed by 6 bases and 8 bases, with 19 bases remaining between them. CDR3 length: 14 residues. DNA of the CDR3: TGTGCCAGCAGCGACTTTAGCGGGATGGGCGGCTACACCTTC. Its protein product is CASSDFSGMGGYTF.

This chain links TRBV21-1 with TRBJ2-7; the table's D call of TRBD2 was not tested on the DNA. TRBV21-1 is described as a pseudogene. The CDR3 has 14 amino acids. The CDR3 is CASTKGGYPYEQYF. CDR3 DNA sequence: TGTGCCAGCACCAAGGGGGGGTACCCCTACGAGCAGTACTTC.

The gene calls are TRBV15 and TRBJ1-2; 11 bases are a match to TRBD1. V gave up 4 bases and J gave up 1 base; unmatched junction bases: 2. CDR3 length equals 15 residues. Germline V gives CDR1 LNHNV, CDR2 YYDKDF (reference sequence). In DNA, the CDR3 is TGTGCCACCAGCAAGGACAGGGGGCATAACTATGGCTACACCTTC. Translated: CATSKDRGHNYGYTF.

The genes are TRBV6-5 and TRBJ1-5; 8 bases are shared with TRBD1. The CDR3 runs 14 residues. Germline CDR1 and CDR2: MNHEY and SVGAGI. V lost 6 bases, J lost 5 bases, and 6 bases stayed unmatched. The CDR3, as DNA: TGTGCCAGCAGAGAATCAGGGGGCCATCAGCCCCAGCATTTT. This encodes CASRESGGHQPQHF.

The chain links TRBV15 to TRBJ1-2; possibly TRBD1 for D (6 bases). CDR3 size: 15 residues. The germline V and J ends were trimmed by 3 bases and 2 bases, with 13 bases remaining between them. From germline, CDR1 is LNHNV and CDR2 YYDKDF (reference sequence). The CDR3 spells CATSRIRTANYGYTF. DNA for the CDR3: TGTGCCACCAGCAGGATAAGGACAGCCAACTATGGCTACACCTTC.

The chain combines TRBV5-1 with TRBJ1-6; D is ambiguous. Germline values: CDR1 SGHRS, CDR2 YFSETQ. The length of the CDR3 is 17 residues. V was pared by 3 bases and J by 0 bases, with 13 bases between. This CDR3 reads CASSSSSMSSYNSPLHF. The CDR3 DNA reads TGCGCCAGCAGCTCCTCCTCGATGAGCTCCTATAATTCACCCCTCCACTTT.

The rearrangement joins TRBV19 to TRBJ1-2; 8 nucleotides agree with TRBD1. This CDR3 comprises 16 residues. Germline CDR1 is LNHDA and CDR2 is SQIVND (reference sequence). Germline trimming cut 7 bases from V and 2 bases from J; bases unmatched to any gene: 12. The DNA of the CDR3 is TGTGCCAGTAAATCAGGGAACCACAGGGGGAACTATGGCTACACCTTC. This gives the protein CASKSGNHRGNYGYTF.

This sequence joins TRBV19 and TRBJ1-1, with 7 bases lining up with TRBD1. The germline V gene encodes CDR1 LNHDA and CDR2 SQIVND (reference sequence). Trimming at V came to 1 base and at J to 1 base, leaving 6 bases not matched to a gene. The CDR3 is 16 residues long. CDR3 coding DNA: TGTGCCAGTAGTATAGTGGGCAGGGGGAAGAACACTGAAGCTTTCTTT. This sequence encodes CASSIVGRGKNTEAFF.

The chain uses TRBV25-1 and TRBJ2-2, with D possibly TRBD2 on 6 matching bases. Trimming pared 2 bases from V and 4 bases from J, leaving 11 bases between. Per the germline V gene, CDR1 is MGHDK and CDR2 is SYGVNS. This CDR3 spans 15 amino acids. CDR3 DNA sequence: TGTGCCAGCAGTGAAGCGCGGGGTATCACCGGGGAGCTGTTTTTT. Translated: CASSEARGITGELFF. The full variable domain, with the rest looked up from reference TRBV25-1 and TRBJ2-2, is EADIYQTPRYLVIGTGKKITLECSQTMGHDKMYWYQQDPGMELHLIHYSYGVNSTEKGDLSSESTVSRIRTEHFPLTLESARPSHTSQYLCASSEARGITGELFFGEGSRLTVL.

The rearrangement joins TRBV6-5 to TRBJ1-1; no definite D call. The germline V gene encodes CDR1 MNHEY and CDR2 SVGAGI. V was pared by 1 base and J by 1 base, with 4 bases between. There are 13 residues in the CDR3. The chain's CDR3 is CASSYYKNTEAFF. CDR3 nucleotides: TGTGCCAGCAGTTACTATAAGAACACTGAAGCTTTCTTT.

This sequence joins TRBV18 and TRBJ2-2, with 7 bases matching TRBD1. Germline assignment: CDR1 KGHSH and CDR2 LQKENI. This CDR3 comprises 18 residues. Trimming took 0 bases from V and 6 from J; bases not matched to a gene: 13. The chain's CDR3 is CASSPPERGPSAAGELFF. CDR3 coding DNA: TGTGCCAGCTCACCACCCGAGAGGGGGCCAAGCGCAGCCGGGGAGCTGTTTTTT.

This chain connects TRBV6-6 to TRBJ1-3; TRBD1 is a possible D gene (5 bases). Germline lookup yields CDR1 MNHNY and CDR2 SVGAGI (reference sequence). This CDR3 contains 15 residues. V dropped 5 bases and J dropped 0 bases, with 11 bases sitting between them. As DNA, the CDR3 is TGTGCCAGCAGTCATTCAGGGTTCTCTGGAAACACCATATATTTT. It is translated as CASSHSGFSGNTIYF.

The rearrangement joins TRBV30 to TRBJ2-3; possible D gene TRBD1, 5 bases. Deletions cut 3 bases from V and 2 bases from J, with 12 bases between. From germline, CDR1 is GTSNPN and CDR2 SVGIG (reference sequence). This CDR3 has 14 amino acids. The CDR3 here is CAWRRIGDTDTQYF. CDR3 sequence (DNA): TGTGCCTGGAGGCGTATAGGGGACACAGATACGCAGTATTTT.

This chain uses TRBV6-5 with TRBJ1-2; no clear D. CDR1 is MNHEY, CDR2 SVGAGI, per germline. The CDR3 is made up of 14 amino acids. Deletions cut 6 bases from V and 4 bases from J, with 15 bases between. The CDR3 nucleotides read TGTGCCAGCAGATCTCAGGACTTTCTCTATGGCTACACCTTC. Protein: CASRSQDFLYGYTF.

The V gene is TRBV4-3, the J gene TRBJ2-1, with 10 bases identical to TRBD2. The junction had 5 bases not matched to a gene; V was cut back by 1 base and J by 8 bases. From germline, CDR1 is LGHNA and CDR2 YSLEER. The CDR3 sequence is 15 residues long. The CDR3 sequence is CASSQGAGGWDEQFF. The CDR3 bases are TGCGCCAGCAGCCAAGGAGCGGGAGGGTGGGATGAGCAGTTCTTC.

V is TRBV19 and J is TRBJ2-1; 8 bases are a match to TRBD1. Germline V gene lookup returns CDR1 LNHDA and CDR2 SQIVND (reference sequence). The CDR3 has 15 amino acids. V lost 10 bases and J lost 6; bases outside the gene matches: 14. The CDR3 here is CAIAPKDRVFNEQFF. DNA for the CDR3: TGTGCCATTGCCCCGAAGGACAGGGTTTTCAATGAGCAGTTCTTC. Full variable domain (outside the CDR3, taken from reference TRBV19 and TRBJ2-1): DGGITQSPKYLFRKEGQNVTLSCEQNLNHDAMYWYRQDPGQGLRLIYYSQIVNDFQKGDIAEGYSVSREKKESFPLTVTSAQKNPTAFYLCAIAPKDRVFNEQFFGPGTRLTVL.

The chain carries TRBV28 and TRBJ1-5; tentative D call: TRBD1 (6 bases). V was shortened by 4 bases and J by 3 bases, with 13 bases between the two germline ends. CDR3 length: 15 residues. Germline V lookup: CDR1 MDHEN, CDR2 SYDVKM. The DNA for the CDR3 is TGTGCCAGCAGTTCCCACACAGGGAACAATCAGCCCCAGCATTTT. Its translation: CASSSHTGNNQPQHF.